This entry lists 18 T cell receptor beta chains sequenced from one sample in a study of cytomegalovirus exposure and HLA in healthy donors. Use of 60 Vbeta and 13 Jbeta primers characterized the PCR. The assay was immunoSEQ multiplex PCR, and TCRdb's table has in-frame clones only and misses some. The sample records 110,000 to 150,000 clones, roughly 80% being singletons. Sequencing was performed on PBMCs. These receptors were taken from a female donor in good health and CMV-seronegative.

This rearrangement joins TRBV6-5 to TRBJ2-7, with 7 bases lining up with TRBD1. The CDR3 sequence is 13 residues long. V dropped 1 base and J dropped 4; count of bases not matched to a gene: 1. Germline V CDR1 and CDR2: MNHEY, SVGAGI. CDR3 bases: TGTGCCAGCAGTTACTTCAGGGGGTACGAGCAGTACTTC. It encodes CASSYFRGYEQYF.

The chain employs TRBV5-4 and TRBJ1-1, with 7 bases identical to TRBD1. V was clipped by 2 bases and J by 4 bases; unmatched bases: 8. The germline V gene encodes CDR1 SGHNT and CDR2 YYREEE (reference sequence). There are 15 residues in the CDR3. DNA for the CDR3: TGTGCCAGCAGCTTTGGAGACAGGGATGTCACTGAAGCTTTCTTT. Translated, it gives CASSFGDRDVTEAFF.

The V and J genes are TRBV7-2 and TRBJ1-2; 7 bases are a match to TRBD1. The CDR3 consists of 14 residues. After removal of 0 bases from V and 3 bases from J, the junction contained 1 base not matched to a gene. The germline gives CDR1 SGHTA, CDR2 FQGNSA. The CDR3 is CASSLAGTDYGYTF. CDR3 coding DNA: TGTGCCAGCAGCTTAGCTGGGACAGACTATGGCTACACCTTC. Full variable domain (rest looked up from reference TRBV7-2 and TRBJ1-2): GAGVSQSPSNKVTEKGKDVELRCDPISGHTALYWYRQSLGQGLEFLIYFQGNSAPDKSGLPSDRFSAERTGGSVSTLTIQRTQQEDSAVYLCASSLAGTDYGYTFGSGTRLTVV.

The chain uses TRBV19 and TRBJ2-3; 10 bases are shared with TRBD2. The CDR3 spans 16 residues. V was pared by 5 bases and J by 5 bases, with 10 bases of the junction left unmatched. The V gene's germline CDR1 is LNHDA and CDR2 SQIVND (reference sequence). The CDR3 loop reads CASSPKAASGRDTQYF. CDR3 bases: TGTGCCAGTAGTCCCAAGGCTGCTAGCGGGAGAGATACGCAGTATTTT.

The V call is TRBV27, the J call TRBJ1-1; tentative D call: TRBD1 (5 bases). The CDR3 loop spans 12 amino acids. Germline loops: CDR1 MNHEY, CDR2 SMNVEV (reference sequence). Trimming took off 9 bases at V and 6 bases at J, with 14 bases between the two ends. The DNA for the CDR3 is TGTGCCAGTGGGGGGAGGAGGGCTGAAGCTTTCTTT. Translating it yields CASGGRRAEAFF.

The chain has TRBV28 and TRBJ2-7; D may be TRBD2 (5 bases). V shed 3 bases and J shed 7 bases, with 7 bases lying between them. CDR3 length: 11 residues. Germline CDR1 MDHEN, CDR2 SYDVKM. In DNA, the CDR3 is TGTGCCAGCAGTTTTCGGGATGAGCAGTACTTC. This gives the protein CASSFRDEQYF.

Concerning this clone itself: Germline and junction disagree at one end, which may indicate a read error. This chain joins TRBV5-1 and TRBJ2-7, with 9 nucleotides matching TRBD1. The CDR3 runs to 13 residues. Germline CDR1 SGHRS, CDR2 YFSETQ. The DNA of the CDR3 is TGCGCCAGCAGGTTGGGACAGGGCTACGAGCAGTACTTC. It encodes CASRLGQGYEQYF.

Concerning this clone: Other DNA sequences in this specimen translate into the identical CDR3. CDR3 nucleotide sequence: TGCAGCGTCTCAACAGGGTCCCACCAGCCCCAGCATTTT. It is translated as CSVSTGSHQPQHF. V gene TRBV29-1 combines with J gene TRBJ1-5, with a weak D call TRBD1 (6 bases). CDR1 and CDR2 from the germline V gene are SQVTM and ANQGSEA. The CDR3 sequence is 13 residues long. V was shortened by 6 bases and J by 7 bases, with 16 bases between the two germline ends.

The chain combines TRBV6-5 with TRBJ2-5; 7 bases are shared with TRBD2. V gave up 4 bases and J gave up 1 base; unmatched junction bases: 0. The CDR3 sequence is 13 residues long. From germline, CDR1 is MNHEY and CDR2 SVGAGI. The CDR3 reads CASSWTSQETQYF. As DNA, the CDR3 is TGTGCCAGCAGTTGGACTAGCCAAGAGACCCAGTACTTC.

The chain couples TRBV27 to TRBJ1-1; TRBD1 agrees at 8 bases. Germline V gene lookup returns CDR1 MNHEY and CDR2 SMNVEV (reference sequence). The CDR3 has 13 residues. V shed 5 bases, J shed 11 bases, and the junction held 10 bases outside the gene matches. In DNA form, the CDR3 reads TGTGCCAGCAGTCCGCAGGGGGCTCTGCGCGCTTTCTTT. Amino acids: CASSPQGALRAFF.

This chain joins TRBV7-3 and TRBJ2-1; perhaps TRBD1 as D (5 bases). Trimming took 4 bases from V and 6 from J, leaving 10 bases between them. The CDR3 is 13 amino acids. Germline CDR1 and CDR2: SGHTA and FQGTGA. DNA for the CDR3: TGTGCCAGCAGCTCACCAGGGTTCAATGAGCAGTTCTTC. This gives the protein CASSSPGFNEQFF.

The chain carries TRBV28 and TRBJ1-6; 9 bases match TRBD1. This CDR3 spans 14 amino acids. Germline V CDR1 and CDR2: MDHEN, SYDVKM. The J segment lost 10 bases and the V segment lost 2 bases, leaving 3 bases of the junction unmatched. CDR3 in amino acids: CASSLVGQGSPLHF. The CDR3 bases are TGTGCCAGCAGTTTAGTGGGACAGGGATCACCCCTCCACTTT.

The chain couples TRBV7-2 to TRBJ1-4; 8 positions match TRBD1. Germline CDR1 reads SGHTA; CDR2 reads FQGNSA. The trim removed 5 bases at V and 4 bases at J, leaving 6 bases unmatched. CDR3 length: 15 amino acids. The CDR3 loop is CASSPVGQGNEKLFF. The CDR3 DNA is TGTGCCAGCAGCCCCGTAGGACAGGGTAATGAAAAACTGTTTTTT. Full variable domain (rest looked up from reference TRBV7-2 and TRBJ1-4): GAGVSQSPSNKVTEKGKDVELRCDPISGHTALYWYRQSLGQGLEFLIYFQGNSAPDKSGLPSDRFSAERTGGSVSTLTIQRTQQEDSAVYLCASSPVGQGNEKLFFGSGTQLSVL.

The chain has TRBV27 and TRBJ2-7; 9 nucleotides line up with TRBD2. The CDR3 has 15 amino acids. V was pared by 6 bases and J by 0 bases, with 6 bases of the junction left unmatched. Germline V CDR1 and CDR2: MNHEY, SMNVEV (reference sequence). CDR3 coding DNA: TGTGCCAGCAGGGGAGGACTAGCGTTCTCCTACGAGCAGTACTTC. Translated, it gives CASRGGLAFSYEQYF.

The V gene is TRBV5-6, the J gene TRBJ2-6; D is perhaps TRBD1 (6 bases). This CDR3 has 16 residues. Germline V gives CDR1 SGHDT, CDR2 YYEEEE. V gave up 4 bases and J gave up 3 bases, with 14 bases separating them. The CDR3 nucleotides read TGTGCCAGCAGCCCTAAAGGGGGTCGTGGGGCCAACGTCCTGACTTTC. Residues: CASSPKGGRGANVLTF.

The chain links TRBV14 to TRBJ2-7; TRBD1 aligns across 9 bases. Per germline, CDR1 SGHDN and CDR2 FVKESK. The CDR3 runs 15 residues. Germline trimming cut 3 bases from V and 0 bases from J; bases unmatched to any gene: 3. This chain's CDR3 is CASSQRQGGSYEQYF. The CDR3 coding sequence is TGTGCCAGCAGCCAGAGACAGGGGGGCTCCTACGAGCAGTACTTC.

J is TRBJ1-5 and V is TRBV28; tentative D call: TRBD1 (5 bases). CDR3 size: 15 residues. In germline, CDR1 is MDHEN, CDR2 SYDVKM. V dropped 6 bases and J dropped 5 bases, with 17 bases sitting between them. The CDR3 loop is CASRRRKGIDQPQHF. The CDR3 bases are TGTGCCAGCAGGCGCCGGAAGGGGATCGATCAGCCCCAGCATTTT.

This sequence joins TRBV15 and TRBJ1-2; possible D gene TRBD1, 5 bases. The germline CDR1 and CDR2 sequences are LNHNV and YYDKDF (reference sequence). Between the trimmed V and J ends, which lost 4 bases and 0 bases, there was a span of 18 bases. The CDR3 is made up of 17 amino acids. The CDR3 DNA sequence: TGTGCCACCAGCACCAGATGGGGGGGGGTTACTAACTATGGCTACACCTTC. It encodes CATSTRWGGVTNYGYTF.